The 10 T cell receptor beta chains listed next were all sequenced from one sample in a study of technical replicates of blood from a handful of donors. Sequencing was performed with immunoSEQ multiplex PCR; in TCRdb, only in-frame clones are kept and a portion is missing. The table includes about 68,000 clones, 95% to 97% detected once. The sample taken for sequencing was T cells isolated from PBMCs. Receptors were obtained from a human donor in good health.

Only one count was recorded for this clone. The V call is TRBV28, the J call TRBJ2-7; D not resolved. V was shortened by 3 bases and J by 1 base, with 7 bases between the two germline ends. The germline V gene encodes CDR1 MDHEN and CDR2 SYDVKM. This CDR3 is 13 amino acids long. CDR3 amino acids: CASSLGNSYEQYF. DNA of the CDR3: TGTGCCAGCAGTTTGGGCAATTCCTACGAGCAGTACTTC. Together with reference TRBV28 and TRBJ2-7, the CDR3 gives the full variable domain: DVKVTQSSRYLVKRTGEKVFLECVQDMDHENMFWYRQDPGLGLRLIYFSYDVKMKEKGDIPEGYSVSREKKERFSLILESASTNQTSMYLCASSLGNSYEQYFGPGTRLTVT.

This CDR3 reads CASGTDTMNTEAFF. The CDR3 nucleotides are TGTGCCAGCGGTACAGATACCATGAACACTGAAGCTTTCTTT. The chain combines TRBV27 with TRBJ1-1; D is uncertain. Trimming took off 8 bases at V and 0 bases at J, with 13 bases between the two ends. In germline, CDR1 is MNHEY, CDR2 SMNVEV (reference sequence). The CDR3 covers 14 residues.

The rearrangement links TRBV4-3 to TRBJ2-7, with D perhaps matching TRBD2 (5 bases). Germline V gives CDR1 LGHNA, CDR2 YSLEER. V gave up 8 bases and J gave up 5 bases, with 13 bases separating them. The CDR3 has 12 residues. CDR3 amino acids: CASASGGNEQYF. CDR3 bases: TGCGCCAGCGCAAGCGGAGGAAACGAGCAGTACTTC.

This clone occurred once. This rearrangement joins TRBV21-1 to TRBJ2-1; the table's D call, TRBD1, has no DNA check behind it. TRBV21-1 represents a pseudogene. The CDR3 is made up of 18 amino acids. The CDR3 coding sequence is TGTGCCAGCAGCAAAGTTTTCAGGGGCCTGAGGGACTACAATGAGCAGTTCTTC. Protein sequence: CASSKVFRGLRDYNEQFF.

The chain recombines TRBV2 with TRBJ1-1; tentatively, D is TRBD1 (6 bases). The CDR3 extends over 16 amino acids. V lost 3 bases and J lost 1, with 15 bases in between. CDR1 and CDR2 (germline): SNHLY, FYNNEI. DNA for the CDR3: TGTGCCAGCAGTGATTTTTGGACAGCTTCGAACACTGAAGCTTTCTTT. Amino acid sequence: CASSDFWTASNTEAFF.

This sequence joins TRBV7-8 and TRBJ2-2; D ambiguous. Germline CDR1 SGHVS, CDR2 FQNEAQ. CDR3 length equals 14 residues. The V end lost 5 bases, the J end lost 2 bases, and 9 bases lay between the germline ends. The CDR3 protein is CASSPLTNTGELFF. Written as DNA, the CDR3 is TGTGCCAGCAGCCCCCTCACAAACACCGGGGAGCTGTTTTTT.

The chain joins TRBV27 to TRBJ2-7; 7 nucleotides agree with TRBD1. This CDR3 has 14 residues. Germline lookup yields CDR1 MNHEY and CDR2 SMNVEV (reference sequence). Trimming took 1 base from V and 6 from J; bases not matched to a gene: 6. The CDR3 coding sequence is TGTGCCAGCAGTTTATTGGGACAGTACGGCGAGCAGTACTTC. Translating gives CASSLLGQYGEQYF.

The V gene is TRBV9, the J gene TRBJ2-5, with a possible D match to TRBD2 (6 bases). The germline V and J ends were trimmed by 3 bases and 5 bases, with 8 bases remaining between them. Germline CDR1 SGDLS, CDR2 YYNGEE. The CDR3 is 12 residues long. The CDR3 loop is CASSAEGETQYF. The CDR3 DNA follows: TGTGCCAGCAGCGCGGAGGGGGAGACCCAGTACTTC.

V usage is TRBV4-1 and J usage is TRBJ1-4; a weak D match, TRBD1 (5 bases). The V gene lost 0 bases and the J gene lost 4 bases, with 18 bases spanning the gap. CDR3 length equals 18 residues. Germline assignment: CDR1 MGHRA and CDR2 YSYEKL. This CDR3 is CASSQEPPPGVGNEKLFF. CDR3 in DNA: TGCGCCAGCAGCCAAGAACCCCCCCCGGGGGTTGGTAATGAAAAACTGTTTTTT.

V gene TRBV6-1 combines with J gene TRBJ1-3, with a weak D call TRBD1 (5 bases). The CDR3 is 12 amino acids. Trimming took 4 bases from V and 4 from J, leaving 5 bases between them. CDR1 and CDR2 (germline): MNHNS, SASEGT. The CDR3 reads CASSAGGNTIYF. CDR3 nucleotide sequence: TGTGCCAGCAGTGCAGGGGGAAACACCATATATTTT.